The source of this T cell receptor beta chain is a study of blood T cell repertoires in COVID-19. Here immunoSEQ multiplex PCR was the method, and the copy in TCRdb shows in-frame clones only, minus some. The sample carries about 190,000 clones, 80% to 90% recorded once. This CDR3 is 15 amino acids long. Trimming cost V 7 bases and J 1 base, with 16 bases left between them. The germline V gene has CDR1 MNHEY and CDR2 SVGAGI. The TCR originated in a human donor in a cohort sampled during active COVID-19. Sequencing used peripheral blood. The chain is built from TRBV6-5 and TRBJ2-5; D perhaps matches TRBD1 (5 bases). The chain's CDR3 is CASIHYGRGQETQYF. The CDR3 nucleotides read TGTGCCAGCATCCATTATGGAAGGGGCCAAGAGACCCAGTACTTC.